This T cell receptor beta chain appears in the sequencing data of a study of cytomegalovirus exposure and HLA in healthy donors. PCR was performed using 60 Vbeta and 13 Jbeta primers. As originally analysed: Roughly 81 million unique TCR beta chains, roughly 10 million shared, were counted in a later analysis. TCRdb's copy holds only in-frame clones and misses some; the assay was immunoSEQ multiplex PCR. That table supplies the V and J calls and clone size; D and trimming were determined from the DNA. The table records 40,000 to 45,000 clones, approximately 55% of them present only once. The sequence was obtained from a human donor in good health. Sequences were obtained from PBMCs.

CDR3 sequence: CASSRQKYEQYF. CDR3 in DNA: TGTGCCAGCAGTCGTCAGAAGTACGAGCAGTACTTC. V is TRBV6-6 and J is TRBJ2-7; D not resolved. V shed 5 bases and J shed 4 bases, with 9 bases lying between them. The CDR3 is 12 residues long. The germline gives CDR1 MNHNY, CDR2 SVGAGI (reference sequence).